The 25 T cell receptor beta chains below all came from one sample that was sequenced in a study of blood T cell repertoires in COVID-19. Using immunoSEQ multiplex PCR, the repertoire was profiled, and TCRdb retains in-frame clones only, with some absent. The repertoire consists of 180,000 or so clones, with roughly 86% occurring once and the leading ten covering over 0.85%. The sequencing sample was made of peripheral blood. The origin of the receptors is a man aged 18 to 35 with acute or convalescent COVID-19.

The CDR3 loop reads CASSPGQGGMGGYTF. For the CDR3, the DNA is TGTGCCAGCAGCCCCGGACAGGGCGGAATGGGTGGCTACACCTTC. This chain connects TRBV7-3 to TRBJ1-2, with 8 bases identical to TRBD1. V lost 5 bases to trimming and J lost 7 bases; unmatched junction nucleotides: 12. Per germline, CDR1 SGHTA and CDR2 FQGTGA. This CDR3 has 15 residues.

The chain links TRBV11-1 to TRBJ2-7; 10 positions match TRBD2. The germline V gene has CDR1 SGHAT and CDR2 FQDESV (reference sequence). The V segment lost 1 base and the J segment 4 bases; nucleotides outside the gene matches: 4. The CDR3 covers 15 residues. Here the CDR3 DNA reads TGTGCCAGCAGCTTAGATACTAGCGGGGTGTACGAGCAGTACGTC. It encodes CASSLDTSGVYEQYV.

The J gene is TRBJ1-5, the V gene TRBV5-8, with TRBD1 identical over 8 bases. V trimming: 4 bases; J trimming: 3 bases; junction bases outside the gene matches: 9. The CDR3 loop spans 16 amino acids. Germline V gives CDR1 SGHTS, CDR2 YDEGEE. CDR3 nucleotides: TGTGCCAGCAGCGGAGGAGACAGGGGCTTCAATCAGCCCCAGCATTTT. Encoded protein: CASSGGDRGFNQPQHF.

The CDR3 loop is CACGDPGGAQQPQHF. The CDR3 coding sequence is TGTGCCTGCGGAGATCCGGGGGGGGCCCAACAGCCCCAGCATTTT. This sequence joins TRBV30 and TRBJ1-5; TRBD1 is a possible D gene (6 bases). The germline V gene has CDR1 GTSNPN and CDR2 SVGIG (reference sequence). CDR3 size: 15 residues. V was clipped by 6 bases and J by 7 bases, with 22 bases between them.

The rearrangement uses TRBV12-5 and TRBJ2-2; a possible D gene is TRBD2 (6 bases). From germline, CDR1 is LGHNT and CDR2 FRNRAP. The CDR3 consists of 14 residues. The ends were cut back, 7 bases at V and 0 bases at J, with 9 bases in the middle. The CDR3 region has the DNA TGTGCTAGTGCCCCGGGGGCGAACACCGGGGAGCTGTTTTTT. This translates into CASAPGANTGELFF.

V and J are TRBV4-1 and TRBJ2-5, with TRBD2 matching over 8 bases. CDR3 length equals 15 residues. Germline trimming cut 4 bases from V and 2 bases from J; bases unmatched to any gene: 6. Germline CDR1 is MGHRA and CDR2 is YSYEKL. CDR3 residues: CASSPTSVIQETQYF. The CDR3 bases are TGCGCCAGCAGCCCGACTAGCGTAATACAAGAGACCCAGTACTTC.

The chain is built from TRBV7-2 and TRBJ2-6; D is possibly TRBD2 (6 bases). The CDR3 is 16 amino acids. The ends were cut back, 5 bases at V and 0 bases at J, with 11 bases in the middle. The germline V gene has CDR1 SGHTA and CDR2 FQGNSA. The DNA for the CDR3 is TGTGCCAGCAGCCGTGGGACTCGCTCTGGGGCCAACGTCCTGACTTTC. This codes for CASSRGTRSGANVLTF.

The rearrangement joins TRBV6-4 to TRBJ2-1, with TRBD2 matching 9 bases. Germline values: CDR1 MRHNA, CDR2 SNTAGT. The CDR3 runs 13 residues. J gave up 7 bases and V 4 bases, and 2 bases lay outside the gene matches. CDR3 loop: CASSGLAGNEQFF. DNA for the CDR3: TGTGCCAGCAGTGGGCTAGCGGGGAATGAGCAGTTCTTC.

The V and J genes are TRBV4-1 and TRBJ2-1; the D gene is possibly TRBD1 (6 bases). The germline V and J ends were trimmed by 0 bases and 11 bases, with 17 bases remaining between them. The CDR3 extends over 15 amino acids. Germline V gene sequence: CDR1 MGHRA, CDR2 YSYEKL. CDR3 nucleotide sequence: TGCGCCAGCAGCCAAGATTCCCGGGACATAGGCAAGCAGTTCTTC. It yields the protein CASSQDSRDIGKQFF.

V gene TRBV3-1 (or the pseudogene TRBV3-2) combines with J gene TRBJ1-1; 9 bases agree with TRBD1. Trimming took 4 bases from V and 2 from J; bases not matched to a gene: 5. Per germline, CDR1 LGHDT and CDR2 YNNKEL (reference sequence). This CDR3 has 15 amino acids. The CDR3 spells CASSPGTGLNTEAFF. CDR3 bases: TGTGCCAGCAGCCCTGGGACAGGGCTCAACACTGAAGCTTTCTTT.

The chain couples TRBV28 to TRBJ2-1, with D maybe TRBD2 (5 bases). The germline gives CDR1 MDHEN, CDR2 SYDVKM. The CDR3 runs 15 residues. Trimming left V 2 bases short and J 5 bases short, with 13 bases between. CDR3 residues: CASSLRGPKNNEQFF. CDR3 nucleotide sequence: TGTGCCAGCAGTTTAAGAGGGCCAAAAAACAATGAGCAGTTCTTC.

The chain couples TRBV12-5 to TRBJ1-2; the D is unclear. The germline V gene encodes CDR1 LGHNT and CDR2 FRNRAP. The CDR3 has 12 amino acids. The ends were cut back, 7 bases at V and 5 bases at J, with 11 bases in the middle. CDR3 amino acids: CASVATDYGYTF. DNA of the CDR3: TGTGCTAGTGTTGCAACTGATTATGGCTACACCTTC.

This clone was recorded a few times. The chain uses TRBV30 and TRBJ1-2, with D possibly TRBD1 on 6 matching bases. The CDR3 runs 13 residues. The germline V and J ends were trimmed by 2 bases and 7 bases, with 14 bases remaining between them. CDR1 GTSNPN and CDR2 SVGIG come from the germline V gene (reference sequence). CDR3 coding DNA: TGTGCCTGGAGTATCTTGGGACATATTGGCTACACCTTC. Residues: CAWSILGHIGYTF.

Remarks on this clone: The junction and the germline gene differ at one end; a read error may be behind it. The chain couples TRBV28 to TRBJ1-2, with 7 bases identical to TRBD1. The germline V gene encodes CDR1 MDHEN and CDR2 SYDVKM. The CDR3 extends over 16 amino acids. The CDR3 DNA reads TGTGCCAGCAGTCCCAATTCAGGGGGTGGACGCTATCGCTACACCTTC. This translates into CASSPNSGGGRYRYTF.

The CDR3 sequence is CASRAGEKLFF. In DNA, the CDR3 is TGCGCCAGCAGAGCAGGCGAAAAACTGTTTTTT. This chain connects TRBV4-1 to TRBJ1-4; D unresolved. The CDR3 sequence is 11 residues long. Trimming stripped 6 bases from V and 8 bases from J, with 7 bases between. The V gene's germline CDR1 is MGHRA and CDR2 YSYEKL.

This clone was seen a handful of times. The gene calls are TRBV18 and TRBJ1-5; perhaps TRBD1 as D (6 bases). There are 15 residues in the CDR3. Looked up from germline, CDR1 is KGHSH and CDR2 is LQKENI. V lost 3 bases and J lost 5, with 14 bases in between. The DNA for the CDR3 is TGTGCCAGCTCACCTCGGGGAGGGGGGGATCAGCCCCAGCATTTT. It translates to CASSPRGGGDQPQHF. The whole variable domain, remainder taken from reference TRBV18 and TRBJ1-5, is NAGVMQNPRHLVRRRGQEARLRCSPMKGHSHVYWYRQLPEEGLKFMVYLQKENIIDESGMPKERFSAEFPKEGPSILRIQQVVRGDSAAYFCASSPRGGGDQPQHFGDGTRLSIL.

The genes are TRBV21-1 and TRBJ1-4; TRBD1, as called in the table, went unchecked against the DNA. TRBV21-1 is described as a pseudogene. This CDR3 is 16 amino acids long. The CDR3: CASPRTGVLTNEKLFF. In DNA, the CDR3 is TGTGCCAGCCCCCGGACAGGGGTTTTAACTAATGAAAAACTGTTTTTT.

V gene TRBV30 combines with J gene TRBJ2-4, with D maybe TRBD1 (6 bases). The germline V gene has CDR1 GTSNPN and CDR2 SVGIG (reference sequence). The CDR3 consists of 15 residues. Trimming shortened V by 8 bases and J by 1 base, and 18 bases separated the two germline ends. The CDR3 is CASRPRGRAKNIQYF. The CDR3 bases are TGTGCCAGCCGCCCCAGGGGCCGCGCCAAAAACATTCAGTACTTC.

The rearrangement joins TRBV3-1 (or the pseudogene TRBV3-2) to TRBJ2-3; 8 bases are shared with TRBD2. This CDR3 spans 16 amino acids. J lost 2 bases, V lost 4 bases, and 8 bases had no gene match. The germline V gene has CDR1 LGHDT and CDR2 YNNKEL (reference sequence). The DNA of the CDR3 is TGTGCCAGCAGCCTAACGCGGGGGGCCTTCACAGATACGCAGTATTTT. The encoded protein is CASSLTRGAFTDTQYF.

The rearrangement links TRBV6-6 to TRBJ1-2, with 7 positions matching TRBD1. V was pared by 6 bases and J by 5 bases, with 12 bases of the junction left unmatched. This CDR3 is built from 15 residues. In germline, CDR1 is MNHNY, CDR2 SVGAGI (reference sequence). The CDR3 loop reads CASRINRDSGYGYTF. The CDR3, as DNA: TGTGCCAGCAGGATCAACCGGGACAGCGGGTATGGCTACACCTTC.

V and J are TRBV28 and TRBJ1-1, with D perhaps matching TRBD1 (5 bases). The V end was cut by 8 bases, the J end by 0 bases, with 10 bases between. From germline, CDR1 is MDHEN and CDR2 SYDVKM. The CDR3 is 13 amino acids. The CDR3 loop is CASGGVMNTEAFF. In nucleotides, the CDR3 is TGTGCCAGCGGAGGGGTGATGAACACTGAAGCTTTCTTT. The whole variable domain, filled in from reference TRBV28 and TRBJ1-1, reads DVKVTQSSRYLVKRTGEKVFLECVQDMDHENMFWYRQDPGLGLRLIYFSYDVKMKEKGDIPEGYSVSREKKERFSLILESASTNQTSMYLCASGGVMNTEAFFGQGTRLTVV.

This clone was observed once. V and J are TRBV3-1 (or the pseudogene TRBV3-2) and TRBJ2-5; the match to TRBD2 covers 11 bases. Per germline, CDR1 LGHDT and CDR2 YNNKEL (reference sequence). Trimming removed 5 bases from V and 1 base from J; junction bases left unmatched: 3. The CDR3 extends over 15 amino acids. In DNA form, the CDR3 reads TGTGCCAGCAGCGGACTAGCGGGCCTCCAAGAGACCCAGTACTTC. As protein: CASSGLAGLQETQYF.

This clone showed up just a few times. The gene calls are TRBV7-6 and TRBJ1-1; D remains unclear. Germline loops: CDR1 SGHVS, CDR2 FNYEAQ. Between the trimmed V and J ends, which lost 5 bases and 0 bases, there was a span of 13 bases. CDR3 size: 15 residues. The CDR3 sequence: CASSHPEGLNTEAFF. The CDR3 DNA follows: TGTGCCAGCAGCCACCCGGAGGGATTGAACACTGAAGCTTTCTTT.

The chain carries TRBV27 and TRBJ1-2, with TRBD1 matching over 7 bases. Trimming cost V 4 bases and J 0 bases; bases outside gene matches: 5. Germline values: CDR1 MNHEY, CDR2 SMNVEV (reference sequence). CDR3 length equals 15 residues. The CDR3 DNA follows: TGTGCCAGCAGTTCCCTGACAGGGACTAACTATGGCTACACCTTC. Its protein is CASSSLTGTNYGYTF.

The chain employs TRBV6-4 and TRBJ2-1; 8 nucleotides match TRBD2. The trim removed 4 bases at V and 5 bases at J, leaving 7 bases unmatched. This CDR3 is built from 15 residues. The germline gives CDR1 MRHNA, CDR2 SNTAGT. The CDR3 protein is CASSAKSGGNNEQFF. The CDR3, as DNA: TGTGCCAGCAGTGCTAAGAGCGGGGGAAACAATGAGCAGTTCTTC.